The 22 T cell receptor beta chains in this list originate from one sample, sequenced in a study of T cells in Graves' hyperthyroidism and ophthalmopathy. Researchers amplified the TCR beta CDR3 regions from RNA transcripts. The HTBI primer set served for first-round RT-PCR of the TCR CDR3. MiXCR, applied by TCRdb to the multiplex PCR reads, yields one record per CDR3 protein. Altogether 270,000 or so distinct CDR3 sequences are present, roughly 15% being singletons, with the ten largest covering around 30%. Sequencing was carried out using blood. The origin of the receptors is a woman between 50 and 59 years old with Graves' hyperthyroidism that later progressed to Graves' ophthalmopathy.

This clonotype showed up many times. The chain couples TRBV12-3 or TRBV12-4 to TRBJ2-3; D perhaps matches TRBD2 (5 bases). V gave up 3 bases and J gave up 2 bases, with 12 bases separating them. CDR3 length: 15 residues. This CDR3 is CASSFSEDLTDTQYF. CDR3 in DNA: TGTGCCAGCAGTTTTAGCGAGGACCTCACAGATACGCAGTATTTT.

The chain carries TRBV20-1 and TRBJ1-2; possible D gene TRBD1, 5 bases. The CDR3 is 14 residues long. The ends were cut back, 0 bases at V and 8 bases at J, with 16 bases in the middle. Germline V gives CDR1 DFQATT, CDR2 SNEGSKA (reference sequence). CDR3 nucleotide sequence: TGCAGTGCTAGAGATCCCTGGGGGTTGAACGGCTACACCTTC. It translates to CSARDPWGLNGYTF.

This clonotype was detected ten times or more. The chain has TRBV2 and TRBJ1-5; D perhaps matches TRBD1 (6 bases). Germline values: CDR1 SNHLY, CDR2 FYNNEI. Between the trimmed V and J ends, which lost 0 bases and 1 base, there was a span of 10 bases. The CDR3 extends over 16 amino acids. The CDR3 sequence is CASSEALGASNQPQHF. CDR3 DNA: TGTGCCAGCAGTGAAGCGCTGGGGGCGAGCAATCAGCCCCAGCATTTT.

This clonotype occurred many times. The chain joins TRBV28 to TRBJ2-5, with D possibly being TRBD1 (5 bases). The CDR3 runs 14 residues. V dropped 5 bases and J dropped 5 bases, with 15 bases sitting between them. Germline loops: CDR1 MDHEN, CDR2 SYDVKM. The CDR3 sequence: CASSPTDLRETQYF. In DNA form, the CDR3 reads TGTGCCAGCAGTCCGACAGACCTCCGGGAGACCCAGTACTTC.

This clonotype appeared many times. This chain uses TRBV6-1 with TRBJ1-3; D not certain. V was trimmed by 2 bases and J by 4 bases, leaving 9 bases between them. The CDR3 sequence is 14 residues long. Germline CDR1 is MNHNS and CDR2 is SASEGT. The CDR3 is CASSELLGGNTIYF. In nucleotides, the CDR3 is TGTGCCAGCAGTGAACTCCTGGGAGGAAACACCATATATTTT.

There are many counts of this clonotype. This chain joins TRBV6-1 and TRBJ2-7; D ambiguous. V lost 6 bases, J lost 3 bases, and 9 bases lay in between. Per germline, CDR1 MNHNS and CDR2 SASEGT. This CDR3 is built from 12 residues. The CDR3 loop is CASSDERYEQYF. The CDR3 nucleotides read TGTGCCAGCAGCGACGAACGCTACGAGCAGTACTTC.

Of note for this clonotype: One end of the junction is discordant with germline, which a read error may explain. V gene TRBV28 combines with J gene TRBJ2-7; D assignment may be TRBD1 or TRBD2 (5 bases each). CDR3 length equals 12 residues. The germline CDR1 and CDR2 sequences are MDHEN and SYDVKM. The CDR3 DNA reads as TGTGTCAGCCGGGACGGATCCTACGAGCAGTACTTC. This translates into CVSRDGSYEQYF.

Here the CDR3 reads CASSLGGLFF. CDR3 DNA sequence: TGTGCCAGCAGCTTAGGTGGGCTGTTTTTT. The J gene is TRBJ2-2, the V gene TRBV7-9; D gene unclear. CDR1 is SEHNR and CDR2 is FQNEAQ in the germline V gene (reference sequence). Trimming cost V 1 base and J 13 bases, with 4 bases left between them. CDR3 length equals 10 residues. The entire variable domain, with the rest obtained from reference TRBV7-9 and TRBJ2-2, is as follows: DTGVSQNPRHKITKRGQNVTFRCDPISEHNRLYWYRQTLGQGPEFLTYFQNEAQLEKSRLLSDRFSAERPKGSFSTLEIQRTEQGDSAMYLCASSLGGLFFGEGSRLTVL.

This clonotype was detected only a few times. This clone may be a read error of a much larger clone one base away. The V call is TRBV28, the J call TRBJ2-2, with D tentatively TRBD2 (6 bases). CDR3 length equals 14 residues. CDR1 and CDR2 (germline): MDHEN, SYDVKM. This CDR3 is CTSSRIPGAGELFF. The CDR3 nucleotides are TGTACCAGCAGTAGGATACCGGGGGCCGGGGAGCTGTTTTTT. Filled out from reference TRBV28 and TRBJ2-2, the complete variable domain reads DVKVTQSSRYLVKRTGEKVFLECVQDMDHENMFWYRQDPGLGLRLIYFSYDVKMKEKGDIPEGYSVSREKKERFSLILESASTNQTSMYLCTSSRIPGAGELFFGEGSRLTVL.

This clonotype was seen at least ten times. This sequence joins TRBV20-1 and TRBJ2-3; D possibly corresponds to TRBD2 (6 bases). In germline, CDR1 is DFQATT, CDR2 SNEGSKA (reference sequence). The CDR3 has 13 amino acids. V lost 7 bases, J lost 6 bases, and 17 bases lay in between. In nucleotides, the CDR3 is TGCAGTGTGATACTAGCCCGGGCGGATACGCAGTATTTT. This encodes CSVILARADTQYF.

This clonotype showed up many times. The chain joins TRBV25-1 to TRBJ2-5, with a tentative D call TRBD2 (5 bases). Germline lookup yields CDR1 MGHDK and CDR2 SYGVNS. The CDR3 is 13 amino acids. Trimming shortened V by 5 bases and J by 2 bases, and 9 bases separated the two germline ends. This chain's CDR3 is CASSRRVQETQYF. CDR3 bases: TGTGCCAGCAGTCGGCGGGTACAAGAGACCCAGTACTTC. Based on the CDR3 plus reference TRBV25-1 and TRBJ2-5, the full variable domain is EADIYQTPRYLVIGTGKKITLECSQTMGHDKMYWYQQDPGMELHLIHYSYGVNSTEKGDLSSESTVSRIRTEHFPLTLESARPSHTSQYLCASSRRVQETQYFGPGTRLLVL.

The table lists this clonotype with many counts. The V and J genes are TRBV9 and TRBJ2-1; TRBD2 aligns across 9 bases. Germline V gives CDR1 SGDLS, CDR2 YYNGEE. This CDR3 region has 15 residues. The junction had 6 bases not matched to a gene; V was cut back by 0 bases and J by 8 bases. The CDR3: CASSVGGREVDEQFF. CDR3 nucleotide sequence: TGTGCCAGCAGCGTAGGCGGGAGGGAAGTCGATGAGCAGTTCTTC.

Ten or more counts support this clonotype. The chain recombines TRBV28 with TRBJ1-2; no definite D call. This CDR3 spans 12 amino acids. Germline CDR1 and CDR2: MDHEN and SYDVKM. The V end was cut by 4 bases, the J end by 4 bases, with 7 bases between. The CDR3 bases are TGTGCCAGCAGTTACTGGAGCTATGGCTACACCTTC. This translates into CASSYWSYGYTF.

Worth noting for this clonotype: This may stem from a read error, because a much larger clone lies one nucleotide away. The chain combines TRBV7-3 with TRBJ2-7; TRBD2 might be the D (5 bases). Gene TRBJ2-1 matches the end of the DNA better, so the J call may be wrong. The germline gives CDR1 SGHTA, CDR2 FQGTGA. The CDR3 consists of 14 residues. The CDR3 reads CASSLQLDSYEQFF. For the CDR3, the DNA is TGTGCCAGCAGCTTGCAATTGGACTCCTACGAGCAGTTCTTC.

The chain joins TRBV20-1 to TRBJ2-1; 7 positions match TRBD2. This CDR3 contains 13 residues. The ends lost 6 bases at V and 7 bases at J; junction bases unmatched: 9. Germline V gene sequence: CDR1 DFQATT, CDR2 SNEGSKA (reference sequence). CDR3 sequence reads: CSASGLADNEQFF. CDR3 sequence (DNA): TGCAGTGCCAGTGGGCTAGCGGATAATGAGCAGTTCTTC.

This clonotype was detected ten times or more. The rearrangement uses TRBV20-1 and TRBJ2-7; TRBD1 matches 9 bases. V gave up 6 bases and J gave up 4 bases; unmatched junction bases: 10. This CDR3 region has 14 residues. CDR1 and CDR2 (germline): DFQATT, SNEGSKA (reference sequence). The CDR3 coding sequence is TGCAGTGCGCTGCCGGGACAGGGTCTTTACGAGCAGTACTTC. It codes for CSALPGQGLYEQYF.

A word on this clonotype: Given a much more abundant clone one base away, this may be a read error. The rearrangement joins TRBV5-1 to TRBJ2-1; 7 nucleotides align to TRBD2. Germline loops: CDR1 SGHRS, CDR2 YFSETQ. CDR3 length: 17 amino acids. The CDR3: CASSLGMGGSSHNEQFF. CDR3 DNA: TGCGCCAGCAGCCTGGGGATGGGGGGGAGCTCCCACAATGAGCAGTTCTTC.

This clonotype was recorded at least ten times. The rearrangement joins TRBV10-1 to TRBJ2-7; a possible D gene is TRBD2 (5 bases). CDR1 and CDR2 (germline): WNHNN, SYGVQD (reference sequence). This CDR3 comprises 15 residues. V lost 5 bases and J 3 bases, leaving 17 bases between the germline ends. The CDR3 spells CASSPTRSDYYEQYF. CDR3 bases: TGCGCCAGCAGTCCCACGCGAAGCGACTACTACGAGCAGTACTTC.

The chain recombines TRBV5-6 with TRBJ2-3, with unresolved D. V lost 3 bases and J 2 bases, leaving 13 bases between the germline ends. The CDR3 extends over 15 amino acids. CDR1 is SGHDT, CDR2 YYEEEE, per germline. The CDR3 protein is CASSSLMDSTDTQYF. As DNA, the CDR3 is TGTGCCAGCAGCTCCCTGATGGATTCCACAGATACGCAGTATTTT.

A word on this clonotype: A much more abundant neighbour one base away suggests this may be a read error. CDR3 protein: CASSDTRTGANVLTF. The DNA of the CDR3 is TGTGCCAGCAGTGATACAAGGACTGGGGCCAACGTCCTGACTTTC. The chain recombines TRBV27 with TRBJ2-6; D remains ambiguous. This CDR3 is built from 15 residues. Germline CDR1 and CDR2: MNHEY and SMNVEV (reference sequence). V was shortened by 5 bases and J by 2 bases, with 10 bases between the two germline ends.

Concerning this clonotype itself: A read error may be the cause here, since a much bigger clone is one base away. The genes are TRBV6-5 and TRBJ2-7, with 12 nucleotides matching TRBD2. The CDR3 contains 15 residues. Germline CDR1 is MNHEY and CDR2 is SVGAGI. V shed 2 bases, J shed 4 bases, and the junction held 3 bases outside the gene matches. The CDR3 region has the DNA TGTGCCAGCAGTTACATGACTAGCGGGAGTTACGAGCAGTACTTC. Protein product: CASSYMTSGSYEQYF.

This clonotype was counted ten times or more. The chain links TRBV6-5 to TRBJ2-1, with TRBD1 as a possible D gene (5 bases). CDR3 size: 16 residues. V lost 0 bases and J 3 bases, leaving 12 bases between the germline ends. CDR1 MNHEY and CDR2 SVGAGI come from the germline V gene. CDR3 in amino acids: CASSYSRSGNYNEQFF. The CDR3 DNA sequence: TGTGCCAGCAGTTACTCGAGGTCAGGGAACTACAATGAGCAGTTCTTC.